This T cell receptor (beta chain) was documented in a study of identical twins. Unique molecular identifiers were present on the cDNA, and a universal primer site came from template switching. TCRdb analysed the 5' RACE reads with MiXCR anew, one entry per CDR3 protein. This sample has about 200,000 distinct CDR3 sequences, with approximately 16% found just once. This CDR3 is built from 13 residues. In germline, CDR1 is MNHNS, CDR2 SASEGT. Germline trimming cut 6 bases from V and 3 bases from J; bases unmatched to any gene: 4. This sample was also put to use in a study of T cells expressing NK-cell markers.

The specimen sequenced was CD8+ T cells sorted from blood. The sequence was obtained from a woman aged 18-29 years in good health. The V and J genes are TRBV6-1 and TRBJ2-5; 7 bases fit TRBD1. Here the CDR3 reads CASRPGTEETQYF. The CDR3 DNA follows: TGTGCCAGCAGGCCCGGGACAGAAGAGACCCAGTACTTC.